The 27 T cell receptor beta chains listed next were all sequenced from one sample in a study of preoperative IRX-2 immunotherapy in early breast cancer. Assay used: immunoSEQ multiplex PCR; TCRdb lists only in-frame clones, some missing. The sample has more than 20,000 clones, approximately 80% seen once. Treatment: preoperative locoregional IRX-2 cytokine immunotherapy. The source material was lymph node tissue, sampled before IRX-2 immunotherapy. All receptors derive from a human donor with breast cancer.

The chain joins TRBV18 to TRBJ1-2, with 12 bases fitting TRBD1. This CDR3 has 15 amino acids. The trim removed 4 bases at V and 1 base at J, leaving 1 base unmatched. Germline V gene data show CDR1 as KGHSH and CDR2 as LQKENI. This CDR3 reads CASSRDRGRNYGYTF. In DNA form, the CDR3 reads TGTGCCAGCTCACGGGACAGGGGGCGTAACTATGGCTACACCTTC.

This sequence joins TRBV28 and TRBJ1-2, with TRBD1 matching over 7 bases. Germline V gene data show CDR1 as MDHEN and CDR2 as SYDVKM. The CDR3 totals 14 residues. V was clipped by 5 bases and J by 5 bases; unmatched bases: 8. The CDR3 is CASSTGQQLYGYTF. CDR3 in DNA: TGTGCCAGCAGTACGGGACAGCAACTTTATGGCTACACCTTC.

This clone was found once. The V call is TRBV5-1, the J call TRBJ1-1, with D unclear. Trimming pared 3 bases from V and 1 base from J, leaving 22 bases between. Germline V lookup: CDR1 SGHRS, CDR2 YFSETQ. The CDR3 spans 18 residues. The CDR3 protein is CASSSPGPNRQANTEAFF. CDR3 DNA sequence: TGCGCCAGCAGCTCCCCGGGCCCGAACCGGCAGGCGAACACTGAAGCTTTCTTT.

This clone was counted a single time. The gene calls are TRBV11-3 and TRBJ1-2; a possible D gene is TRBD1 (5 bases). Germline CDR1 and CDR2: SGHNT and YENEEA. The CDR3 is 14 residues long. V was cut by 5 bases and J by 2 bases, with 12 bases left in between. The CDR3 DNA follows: TGTGCCAGCAGCCCACAGGCTCTCAACTATGGCTACACCTTC. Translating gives CASSPQALNYGYTF.

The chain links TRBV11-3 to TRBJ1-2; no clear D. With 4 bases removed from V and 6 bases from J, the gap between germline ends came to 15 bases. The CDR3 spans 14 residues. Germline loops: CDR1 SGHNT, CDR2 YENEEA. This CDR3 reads CASSSQQQRHGYTF. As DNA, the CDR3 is TGTGCCAGCAGCTCCCAACAGCAAAGGCATGGCTACACCTTC.

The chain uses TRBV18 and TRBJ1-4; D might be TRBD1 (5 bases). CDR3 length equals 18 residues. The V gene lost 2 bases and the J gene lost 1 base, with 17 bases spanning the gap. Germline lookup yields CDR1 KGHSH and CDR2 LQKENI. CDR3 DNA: TGTGCCAGCTCACCATATACTCCCGGGAGGGGAACTAATGAAAAACTGTTTTTT. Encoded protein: CASSPYTPGRGTNEKLFF.

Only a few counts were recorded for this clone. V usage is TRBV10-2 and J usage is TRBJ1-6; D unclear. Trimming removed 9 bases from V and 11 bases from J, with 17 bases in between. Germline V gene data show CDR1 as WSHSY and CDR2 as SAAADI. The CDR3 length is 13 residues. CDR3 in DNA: TGCGCCAGTAAGGGATCTTCGGAGCCACCCCTCCACTTT. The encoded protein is CASKGSSEPPLHF.

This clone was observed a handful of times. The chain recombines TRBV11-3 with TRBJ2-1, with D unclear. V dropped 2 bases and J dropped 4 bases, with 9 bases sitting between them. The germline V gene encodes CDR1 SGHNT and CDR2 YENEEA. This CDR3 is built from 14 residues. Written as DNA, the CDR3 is TGTGCCAGCAGCTTAACCATAGTATACAATGAGCAGTTCTTC. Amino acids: CASSLTIVYNEQFF.

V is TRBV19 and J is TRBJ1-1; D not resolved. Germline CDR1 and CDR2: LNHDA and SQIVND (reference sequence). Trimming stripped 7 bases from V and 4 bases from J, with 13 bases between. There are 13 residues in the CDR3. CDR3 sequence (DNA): TGTGCCAGTACTTACTACGGTGGCACTGAAGCTTTCTTT. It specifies CASTYYGGTEAFF.

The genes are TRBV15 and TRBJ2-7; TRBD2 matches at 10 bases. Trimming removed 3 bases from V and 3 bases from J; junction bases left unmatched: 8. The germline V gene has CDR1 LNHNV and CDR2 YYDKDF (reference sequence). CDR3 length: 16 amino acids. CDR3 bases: TGTGCCACCAGCAGGGCCAGGACTAGCGGAAACTACGAGCAGTACTTC. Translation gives CATSRARTSGNYEQYF. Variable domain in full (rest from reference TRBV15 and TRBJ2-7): DAMVIQNPRYQVTQFGKPVTLSCSQTLNHNVMYWYQQKSSQAPKLLFHYYDKDFNNEADTPDNFQSRRPNTSFCFLDIRSPGLGDTAMYLCATSRARTSGNYEQYFGPGTRLTVT.

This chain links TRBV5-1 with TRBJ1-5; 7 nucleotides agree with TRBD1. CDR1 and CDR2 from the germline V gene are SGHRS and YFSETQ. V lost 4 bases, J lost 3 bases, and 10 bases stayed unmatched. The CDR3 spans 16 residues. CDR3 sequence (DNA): TGCGCCAGCAGCCCGGGACAGCCCAACTCCAATCAGCCCCAGCATTTT. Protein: CASSPGQPNSNQPQHF.

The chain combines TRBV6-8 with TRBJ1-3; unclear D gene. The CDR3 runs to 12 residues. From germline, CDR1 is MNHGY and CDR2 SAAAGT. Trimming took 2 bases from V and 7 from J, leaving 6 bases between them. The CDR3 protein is CASSYGINTIYF. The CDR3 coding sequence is TGTGCCAGCAGTTACGGGATTAACACCATATATTTT.

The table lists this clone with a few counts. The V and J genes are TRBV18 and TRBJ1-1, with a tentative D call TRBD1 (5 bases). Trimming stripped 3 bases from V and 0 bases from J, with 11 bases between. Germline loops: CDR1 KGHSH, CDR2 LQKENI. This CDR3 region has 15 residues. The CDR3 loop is CASSPRDGLNTEAFF. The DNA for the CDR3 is TGTGCCAGCTCACCGAGGGACGGCCTGAACACTGAAGCTTTCTTT.

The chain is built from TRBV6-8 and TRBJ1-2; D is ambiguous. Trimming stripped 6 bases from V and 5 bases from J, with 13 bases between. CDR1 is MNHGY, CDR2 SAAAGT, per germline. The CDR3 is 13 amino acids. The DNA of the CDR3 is TGTGCCAGCAGCCCCCCCGGGCCTTATGGCTACACCTTC. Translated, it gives CASSPPGPYGYTF.

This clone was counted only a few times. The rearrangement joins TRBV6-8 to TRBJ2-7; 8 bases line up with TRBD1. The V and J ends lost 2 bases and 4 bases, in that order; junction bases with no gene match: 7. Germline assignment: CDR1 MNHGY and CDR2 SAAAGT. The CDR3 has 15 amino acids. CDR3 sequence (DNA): TGTGCCAGCAGTTACAGAGCAGGGGGCATGTACGAGCAGTACTTC. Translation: CASSYRAGGMYEQYF.

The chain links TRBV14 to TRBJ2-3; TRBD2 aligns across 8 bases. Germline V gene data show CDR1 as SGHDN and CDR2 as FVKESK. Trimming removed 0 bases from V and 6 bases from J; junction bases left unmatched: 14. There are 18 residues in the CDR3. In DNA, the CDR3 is TGTGCCAGCAGCCAAGAGGGAGGGGCTAGCGGGTTTGCCGATACGCAGTATTTT. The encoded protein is CASSQEGGASGFADTQYF.

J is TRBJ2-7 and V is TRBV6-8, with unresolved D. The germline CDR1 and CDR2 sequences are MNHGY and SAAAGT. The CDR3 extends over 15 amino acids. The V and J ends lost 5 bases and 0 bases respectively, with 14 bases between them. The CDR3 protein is CASSNPRGSSYEQYF. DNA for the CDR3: TGTGCCAGCAGTAACCCGAGAGGTAGCTCCTACGAGCAGTACTTC.

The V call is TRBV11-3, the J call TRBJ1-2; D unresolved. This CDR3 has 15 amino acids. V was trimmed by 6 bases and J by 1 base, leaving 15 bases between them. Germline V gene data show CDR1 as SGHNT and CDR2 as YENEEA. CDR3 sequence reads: CASRLMGRFNYGYTF. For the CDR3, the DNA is TGTGCCAGCAGGTTGATGGGCAGGTTTAACTATGGCTACACCTTC.

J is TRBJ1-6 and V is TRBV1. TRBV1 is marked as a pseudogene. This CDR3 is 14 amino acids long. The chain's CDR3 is CASSQRQNNSPLHF. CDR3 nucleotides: TGCGCCAGCAGCCAAAGGCAGAATAATTCACCCCTCCACTTT.

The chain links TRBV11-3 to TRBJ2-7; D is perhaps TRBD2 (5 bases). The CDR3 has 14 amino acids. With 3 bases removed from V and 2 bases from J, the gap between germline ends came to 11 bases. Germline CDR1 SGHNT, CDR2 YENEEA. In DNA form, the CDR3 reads TGTGCCAGCAGCTTCTCCCCGGGGACCTACGAGCAGTACTTC. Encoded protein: CASSFSPGTYEQYF.

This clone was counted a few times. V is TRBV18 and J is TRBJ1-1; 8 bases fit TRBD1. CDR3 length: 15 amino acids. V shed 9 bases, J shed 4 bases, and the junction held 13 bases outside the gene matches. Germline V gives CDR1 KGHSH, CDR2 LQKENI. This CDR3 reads CASSELGQESTEAFF. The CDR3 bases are TGTGCCAGTTCAGAATTGGGACAGGAGAGCACTGAAGCTTTCTTT. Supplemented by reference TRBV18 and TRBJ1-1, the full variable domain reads NAGVMQNPRHLVRRRGQEARLRCSPMKGHSHVYWYRQLPEEGLKFMVYLQKENIIDESGMPKERFSAEFPKEGPSILRIQQVVRGDSAAYFCASSELGQESTEAFFGQGTRLTVV.

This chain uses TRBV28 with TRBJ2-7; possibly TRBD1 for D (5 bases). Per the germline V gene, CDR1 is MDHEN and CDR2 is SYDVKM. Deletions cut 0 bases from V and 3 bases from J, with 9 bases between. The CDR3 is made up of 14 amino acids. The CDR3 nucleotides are TGTGCCAGCAGTTTATGGACCAGGGTCTACGAGCAGTACTTC. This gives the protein CASSLWTRVYEQYF.

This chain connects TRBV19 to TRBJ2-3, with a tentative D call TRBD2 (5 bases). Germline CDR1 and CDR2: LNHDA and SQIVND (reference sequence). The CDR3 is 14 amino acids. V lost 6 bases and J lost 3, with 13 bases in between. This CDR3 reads CASSLPGGTDTQYF. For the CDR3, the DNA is TGTGCCAGTAGCCTCCCCGGCGGGACAGATACGCAGTATTTT.

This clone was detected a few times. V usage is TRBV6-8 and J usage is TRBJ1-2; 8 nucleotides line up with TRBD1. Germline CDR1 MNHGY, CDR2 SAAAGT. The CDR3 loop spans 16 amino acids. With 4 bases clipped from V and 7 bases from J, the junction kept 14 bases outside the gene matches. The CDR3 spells CASSSQDRDGVGGYTF. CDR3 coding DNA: TGTGCCAGCAGTTCCCAGGACAGGGATGGAGTTGGTGGCTACACCTTC.

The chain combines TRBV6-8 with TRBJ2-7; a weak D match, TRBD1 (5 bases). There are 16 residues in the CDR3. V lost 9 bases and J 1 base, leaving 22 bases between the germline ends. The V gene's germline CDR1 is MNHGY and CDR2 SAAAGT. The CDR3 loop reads CARVYGVAGLSYEQYF. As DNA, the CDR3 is TGTGCCAGGGTTTATGGGGTCGCAGGGCTTTCCTACGAGCAGTACTTC.

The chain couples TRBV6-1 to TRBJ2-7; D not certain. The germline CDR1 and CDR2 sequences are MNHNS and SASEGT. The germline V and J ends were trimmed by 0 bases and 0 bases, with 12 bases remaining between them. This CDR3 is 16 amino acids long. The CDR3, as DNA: TGTGCCAGCAGTGAAGCACCTGACCTGAGCTCCTACGAGCAGTACTTC. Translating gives CASSEAPDLSSYEQYF.

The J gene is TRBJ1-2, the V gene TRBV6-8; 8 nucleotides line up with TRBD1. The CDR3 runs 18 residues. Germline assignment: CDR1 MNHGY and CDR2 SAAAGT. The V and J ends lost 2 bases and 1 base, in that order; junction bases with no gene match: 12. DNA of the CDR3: TGTGCCAGCAGTTACGAACGGGCCAGGGGGCCTCTTAACTATGGCTACACCTTC. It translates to CASSYERARGPLNYGYTF.